Listed here are 15 T cell receptor beta chains from one sample, sequenced in a study of blood T cell repertoires in COVID-19. This table comes from immunoSEQ multiplex PCR, and its TCRdb copy is limited to in-frame clones, with some not included. The sample yields under 50,000 clones, 77% seen once. What was sequenced was peripheral blood. The receptors derive from a human donor with active or convalescent COVID-19. The donor label of this sample is uncertain.

The chain links TRBV19 to TRBJ2-7; TRBD2 matches at 7 bases. The CDR3 consists of 15 residues. Germline V lookup: CDR1 LNHDA, CDR2 SQIVND (reference sequence). V lost 4 bases, J lost 5 bases, and 11 bases stayed unmatched. CDR3 coding DNA: TGTGCCAGTAGTAAAAGAGCGGGGACCCCCGACGAGCAGTACTTC. It codes for CASSKRAGTPDEQYF.

DNA of the CDR3: TGTGCCAGCAGCGTGAGCGGGGTGCGGGACACTGAAGCTTTCTTT. Translated: CASSVSGVRDTEAFF. V usage is TRBV9 and J usage is TRBJ1-1, with D unclear. Per germline, CDR1 SGDLS and CDR2 YYNGEE. V was clipped by 2 bases and J by 3 bases, with 14 bases between them. CDR3 size: 15 residues.

V gene TRBV24-1 combines with J gene TRBJ2-7; TRBD1 aligns across 9 bases. V lost 3 bases, J lost 2 bases, and 4 bases stayed unmatched. Germline-derived CDR1 and CDR2 are KGHDR and SFDVKD. This CDR3 has 15 residues. CDR3 in amino acids: CATSDPGQGAYEQYF. Here the CDR3 DNA reads TGTGCCACCAGTGATCCGGGACAGGGAGCCTACGAGCAGTACTTC.

V and J are TRBV5-1 and TRBJ2-3; D is ambiguous. The germline CDR1 and CDR2 sequences are SGHRS and YFSETQ. The V and J ends lost 1 base and 0 bases respectively, with 6 bases between them. The CDR3 runs 14 residues. CDR3 nucleotide sequence: TGCGCCAGCAGCTTGCCGGAGAGCACAGATACGCAGTATTTT. This codes for CASSLPESTDTQYF.

CDR3 nucleotides: TGTGCCAGCAGCCTCAGGGGGGGCTACACCTTC. Its translation is CASSLRGGYTF. The chain is built from TRBV12-3 or TRBV12-4 and TRBJ1-2, with 7 bases identical to TRBD1. V lost 6 bases to trimming and J lost 8 bases; unmatched junction nucleotides: 3. The CDR3 totals 11 residues.

The chain has TRBV30 and TRBJ1-2; no reliable D call. V was trimmed by 1 base and J by 4 bases, leaving 16 bases between them. The V gene's germline CDR1 is GTSNPN and CDR2 SVGIG (reference sequence). The CDR3 consists of 15 residues. This CDR3 reads CAWSGSDLALYGYTF. The CDR3 DNA is TGTGCCTGGAGTGGGTCTGACTTGGCCCTCTATGGCTACACCTTC.

This clone has only a few counts. The genes are TRBV11-2 and TRBJ1-2, with 8 bases lining up with TRBD1. Unmatched junction bases numbered 7, after V lost 5 bases and J lost 2 bases. The V gene's germline CDR1 is SGHAT and CDR2 FQNNGV. The CDR3 has 15 residues. DNA of the CDR3: TGTGCCAGCAGCCACAACAGGGGGGGGAACTATGGCTACACCTTC. Translated: CASSHNRGGNYGYTF. The full variable domain, completed using reference TRBV11-2 and TRBJ1-2, is EAGVAQSPRYKIIEKRQSVAFWCNPISGHATLYWYQQILGQGPKLLIQFQNNGVVDDSQLPKDRFSAERLKGVDSTLKIQPAKLEDSAVYLCASSHNRGGNYGYTFGSGTRLTVV.

The gene calls are TRBV10-3 and TRBJ1-1; D is possibly TRBD1 (5 bases). V lost 3 bases, J lost 1 base, and 6 bases lay in between. The CDR3 extends over 13 amino acids. Germline V gene lookup returns CDR1 ENHRY and CDR2 SYGVKD. CDR3 region: CAISEQENTEAFF. The CDR3 DNA follows: TGTGCCATCAGTGAACAGGAGAACACTGAAGCTTTCTTT.

The V call is TRBV27, the J call TRBJ2-5; TRBD1 agrees at 7 bases. The CDR3 is made up of 13 amino acids. The germline V gene encodes CDR1 MNHEY and CDR2 SMNVEV (reference sequence). V lost 5 bases and J lost 5; bases outside the gene matches: 5. The CDR3 reads CASSPYRGETQYF. CDR3 nucleotides: TGTGCCAGCAGTCCCTACAGGGGCGAGACCCAGTACTTC.

The rearrangement links TRBV30 to TRBJ2-3; no definite D call. V was shortened by 3 bases and J by 1 base, with 17 bases between the two germline ends. The CDR3 length is 16 residues. Germline V gives CDR1 GTSNPN, CDR2 SVGIG (reference sequence). The CDR3 here is CAWRYTRARRTDTQYF. CDR3 sequence (DNA): TGTGCCTGGAGATATACAAGAGCGCGGCGCACAGATACGCAGTATTTT.

The V gene is TRBV2, the J gene TRBJ1-5; 9 bases are shared with TRBD1. This CDR3 region has 16 residues. CDR1 and CDR2 (germline): SNHLY, FYNNEI. V gave up 4 bases and J gave up 0 bases; unmatched junction bases: 4. The CDR3 sequence is CASSGQGGYSNQPQHF. Here the CDR3 DNA reads TGTGCCAGCAGTGGACAGGGGGGGTATAGCAATCAGCCCCAGCATTTT.

The rearrangement links TRBV7-9 to TRBJ2-5; tentative D call: TRBD2 (5 bases). CDR3 length: 14 amino acids. With 5 bases removed from V and 0 bases from J, the gap between germline ends came to 10 bases. Germline CDR1 SEHNR, CDR2 FQNEAQ (reference sequence). CDR3 loop: CASSPSGYQETQYF. CDR3 in DNA: TGTGCCAGCAGCCCCAGCGGCTACCAAGAGACCCAGTACTTC.

The CDR3 loop reads CATSISQGGVNYNEQFF. The DNA of the CDR3 is TGTGCCACCAGTATTTCCCAAGGGGGGGTGAACTACAATGAGCAGTTCTTC. The chain carries TRBV15 and TRBJ2-1; perhaps TRBD2 as D (7 bases). This CDR3 is built from 17 residues. Germline-derived CDR1 and CDR2 are LNHNV and YYDKDF (reference sequence). V gave up 6 bases and J gave up 3 bases, with 21 bases separating them.

V gene TRBV18 combines with J gene TRBJ2-3, with D perhaps TRBD1 (6 bases). There are 14 residues in the CDR3. The V end was cut by 3 bases, the J end by 1 base, with 8 bases between. In germline, CDR1 is KGHSH, CDR2 LQKENI. The CDR3, as DNA: TGTGCCAGCTCACCGGACAGCCGCACAGATACGCAGTATTTT. It translates to CASSPDSRTDTQYF.

The chain recombines TRBV9 with TRBJ2-2; a weak D match, TRBD2 (7 bases). The CDR3 spans 16 residues. Looked up from germline, CDR1 is SGDLS and CDR2 is YYNGEE. Trimming took off 0 bases at V and 4 bases at J, with 13 bases between the two ends. CDR3 coding DNA: TGTGCCAGCAGCGTAGCGGGGGGCGCAGGCACCGGGGAGCTGTTTTTT. Translating gives CASSVAGGAGTGELFF.